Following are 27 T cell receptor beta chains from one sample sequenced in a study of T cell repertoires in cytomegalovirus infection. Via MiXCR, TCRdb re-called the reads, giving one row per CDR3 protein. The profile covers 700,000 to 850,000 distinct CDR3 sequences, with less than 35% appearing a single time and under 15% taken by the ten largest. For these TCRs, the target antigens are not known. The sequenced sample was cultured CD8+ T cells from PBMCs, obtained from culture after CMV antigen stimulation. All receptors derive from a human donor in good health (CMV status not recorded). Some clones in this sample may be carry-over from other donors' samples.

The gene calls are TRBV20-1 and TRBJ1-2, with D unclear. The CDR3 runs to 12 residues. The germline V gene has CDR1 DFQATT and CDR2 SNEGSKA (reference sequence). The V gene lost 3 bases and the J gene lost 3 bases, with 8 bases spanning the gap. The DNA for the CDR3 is TGCAGTGCTAGTAAGGGTGACTATGGCTACACCTTC. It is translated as CSASKGDYGYTF.

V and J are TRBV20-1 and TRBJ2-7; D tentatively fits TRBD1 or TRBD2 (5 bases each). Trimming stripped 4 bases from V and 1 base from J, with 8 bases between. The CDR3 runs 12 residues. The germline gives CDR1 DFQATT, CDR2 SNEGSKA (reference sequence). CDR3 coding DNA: TGCAGTGCTATGGGACGGTCCTACGAGCAGTACGTC. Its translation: CSAMGRSYEQYV.

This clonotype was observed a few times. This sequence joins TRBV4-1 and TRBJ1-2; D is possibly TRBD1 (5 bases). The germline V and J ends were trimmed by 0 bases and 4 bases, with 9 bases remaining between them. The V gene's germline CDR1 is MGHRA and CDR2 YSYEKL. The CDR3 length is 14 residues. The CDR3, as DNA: TGCGCCAGCAGCCAAGAGGGGCACAGCTATGGCTACACCTTC. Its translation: CASSQEGHSYGYTF.

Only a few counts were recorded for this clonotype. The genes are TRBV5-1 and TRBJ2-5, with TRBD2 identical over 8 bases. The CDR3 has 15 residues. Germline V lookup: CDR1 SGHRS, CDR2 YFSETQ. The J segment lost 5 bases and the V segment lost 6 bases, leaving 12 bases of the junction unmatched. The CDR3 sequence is CASKSGTSFTETQYF. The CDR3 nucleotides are TGCGCCAGCAAATCCGGGACTAGTTTTACGGAGACCCAGTACTTC.

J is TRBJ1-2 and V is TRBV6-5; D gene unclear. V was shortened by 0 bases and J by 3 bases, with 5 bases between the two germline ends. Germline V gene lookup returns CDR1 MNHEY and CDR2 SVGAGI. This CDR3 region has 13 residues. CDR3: CASSYSIDYGYTF. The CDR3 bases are TGTGCCAGCAGTTACTCGATTGACTATGGCTACACCTTC.

DNA for the CDR3: TGCAGCGTAACCTCCGGGACAGGGGACGAAAAACTGTTTTTT. Amino acids: CSVTSGTGDEKLFF. The rearrangement joins TRBV29-1 to TRBJ1-4; 10 nucleotides line up with TRBD1. Germline loops: CDR1 SQVTM, CDR2 ANQGSEA. The V gene end was trimmed by 6 bases and the J gene end by 8 bases; junction bases not matched to a gene: 9. The CDR3 is made up of 14 amino acids.

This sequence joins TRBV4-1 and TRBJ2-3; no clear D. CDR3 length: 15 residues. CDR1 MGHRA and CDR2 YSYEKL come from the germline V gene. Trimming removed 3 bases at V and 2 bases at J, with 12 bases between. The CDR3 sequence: CASSHRKALTDTQYF. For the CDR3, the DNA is TGCGCCAGCAGCCATCGGAAGGCCCTCACAGATACGCAGTATTTT.

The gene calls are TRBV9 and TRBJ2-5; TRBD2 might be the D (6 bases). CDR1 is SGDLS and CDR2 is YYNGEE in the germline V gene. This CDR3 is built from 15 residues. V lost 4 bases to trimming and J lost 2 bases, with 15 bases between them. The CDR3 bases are TGTGCCAGCAGCCCCCGGTGGGGGGTTCAAGAGACCCAGTACTTC. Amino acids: CASSPRWGVQETQYF. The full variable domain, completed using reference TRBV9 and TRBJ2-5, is DSGVTQTPKHLITATGQRVTLRCSPRSGDLSVYWYQQSLDQGLQFLIQYYNGEERAKGNILERFSAQQFPDLHSELNLSSLELGDSALYFCASSPRWGVQETQYFGPGTRLLVL.

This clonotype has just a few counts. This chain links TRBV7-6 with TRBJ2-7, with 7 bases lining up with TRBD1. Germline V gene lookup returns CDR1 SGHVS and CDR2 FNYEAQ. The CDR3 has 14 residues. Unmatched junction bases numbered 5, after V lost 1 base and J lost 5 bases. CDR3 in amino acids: CASSLDLGGNEQYF. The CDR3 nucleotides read TGTGCCAGCAGCTTAGATCTAGGGGGCAACGAGCAGTACTTC.

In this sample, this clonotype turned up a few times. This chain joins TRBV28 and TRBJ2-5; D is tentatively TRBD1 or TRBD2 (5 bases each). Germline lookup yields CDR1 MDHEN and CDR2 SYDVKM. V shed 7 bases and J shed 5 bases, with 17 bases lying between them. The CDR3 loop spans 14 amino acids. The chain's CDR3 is CASTVWGSRETQYF. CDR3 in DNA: TGTGCCAGCACTGTTTGGGGGTCTAGGGAGACCCAGTACTTC.

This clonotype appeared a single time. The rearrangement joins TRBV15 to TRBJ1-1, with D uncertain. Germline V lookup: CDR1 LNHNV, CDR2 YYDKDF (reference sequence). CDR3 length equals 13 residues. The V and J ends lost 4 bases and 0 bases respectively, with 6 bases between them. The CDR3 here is CATSMRLNTEAFF. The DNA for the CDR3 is TGTGCCACCAGCATGAGATTGAACACTGAAGCTTTCTTT.

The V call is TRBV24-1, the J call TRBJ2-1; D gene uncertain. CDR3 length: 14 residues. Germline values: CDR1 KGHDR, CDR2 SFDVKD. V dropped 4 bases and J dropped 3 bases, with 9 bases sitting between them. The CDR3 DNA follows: TGTGCCACCAGTGAGGAAGGGTACTACAATGAGCAGTTCTTC. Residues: CATSEEGYYNEQFF.

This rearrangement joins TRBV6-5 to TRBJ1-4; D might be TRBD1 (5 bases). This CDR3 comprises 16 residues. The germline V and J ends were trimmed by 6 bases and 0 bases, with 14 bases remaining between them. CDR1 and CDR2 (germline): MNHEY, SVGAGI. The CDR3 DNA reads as TGTGCCAGCAGATACCCTTCGACAGCAACTAATGAAAAACTGTTTTTT. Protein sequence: CASRYPSTATNEKLFF.

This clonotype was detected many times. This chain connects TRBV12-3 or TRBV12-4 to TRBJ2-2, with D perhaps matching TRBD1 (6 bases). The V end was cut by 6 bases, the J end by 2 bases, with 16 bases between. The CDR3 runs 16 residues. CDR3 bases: TGTGCCAGCAGCTTCAGGACAGACCTAAACACCGGGGAGCTGTTTTTT. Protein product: CASSFRTDLNTGELFF.

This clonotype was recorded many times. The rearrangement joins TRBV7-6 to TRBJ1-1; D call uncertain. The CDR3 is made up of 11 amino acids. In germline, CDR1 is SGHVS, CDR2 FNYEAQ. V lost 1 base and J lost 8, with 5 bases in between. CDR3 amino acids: CASSLGKEAFF. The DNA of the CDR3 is TGTGCCAGCAGCTTAGGCAAAGAAGCTTTCTTT. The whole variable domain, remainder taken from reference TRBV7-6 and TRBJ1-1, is GAGVSQSPRYKVTKRGQDVALRCDPISGHVSLYWYRQALGQGPEFLTYFNYEAQQDKSGLPNDRFSAERPEGSISTLTIQRTEQRDSAMYRCASSLGKEAFFGQGTRLTVV.

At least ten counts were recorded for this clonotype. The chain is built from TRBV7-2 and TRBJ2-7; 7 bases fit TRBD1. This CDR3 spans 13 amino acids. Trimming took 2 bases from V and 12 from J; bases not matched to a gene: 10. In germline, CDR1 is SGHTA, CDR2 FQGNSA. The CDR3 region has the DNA TGTGCCAGCAGCTTACTGGCAGGGGGTGTGTGGTACGTC. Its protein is CASSLLAGGVWYV.

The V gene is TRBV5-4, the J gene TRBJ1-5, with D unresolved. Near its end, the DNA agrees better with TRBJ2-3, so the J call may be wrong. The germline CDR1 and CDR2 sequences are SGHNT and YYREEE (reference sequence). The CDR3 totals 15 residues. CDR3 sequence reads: CASSLATVSNQPQYF. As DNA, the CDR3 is TGTGCCAGCAGCTTGGCCACAGTTAGCAATCAGCCCCAGTATTTT.

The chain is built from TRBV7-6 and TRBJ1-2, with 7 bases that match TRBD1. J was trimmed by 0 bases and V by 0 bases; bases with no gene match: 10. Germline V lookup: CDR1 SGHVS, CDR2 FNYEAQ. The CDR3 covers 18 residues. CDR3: CASSLAGQSGGSNYGYTF. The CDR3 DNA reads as TGTGCCAGCAGCTTAGCGGGACAGAGTGGTGGGTCTAACTATGGCTACACCTTC.

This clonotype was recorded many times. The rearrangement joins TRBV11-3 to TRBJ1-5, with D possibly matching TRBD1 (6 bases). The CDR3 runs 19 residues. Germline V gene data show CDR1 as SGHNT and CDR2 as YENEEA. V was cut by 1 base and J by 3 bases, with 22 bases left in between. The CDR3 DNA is TGTGCCAGCAGCTTAGTTTCGATCCCGACAGGTTCAGACAATCAGCCCCAGCATTTT. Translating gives CASSLVSIPTGSDNQPQHF.

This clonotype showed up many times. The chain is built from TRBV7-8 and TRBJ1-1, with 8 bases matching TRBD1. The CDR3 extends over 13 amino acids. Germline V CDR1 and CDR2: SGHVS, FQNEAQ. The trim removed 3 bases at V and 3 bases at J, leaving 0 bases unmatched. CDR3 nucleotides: TGTGCCAGCAGCTTGACAGGGGACACTGAAGCTTTCTTT. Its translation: CASSLTGDTEAFF.

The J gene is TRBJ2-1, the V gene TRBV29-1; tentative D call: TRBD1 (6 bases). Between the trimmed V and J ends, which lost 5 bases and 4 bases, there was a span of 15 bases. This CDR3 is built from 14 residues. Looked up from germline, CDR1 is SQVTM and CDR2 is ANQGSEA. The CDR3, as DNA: TGCAGCGTTCACAGGGTGACTCGGTACAATGAGCAGTTCTTC. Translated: CSVHRVTRYNEQFF.

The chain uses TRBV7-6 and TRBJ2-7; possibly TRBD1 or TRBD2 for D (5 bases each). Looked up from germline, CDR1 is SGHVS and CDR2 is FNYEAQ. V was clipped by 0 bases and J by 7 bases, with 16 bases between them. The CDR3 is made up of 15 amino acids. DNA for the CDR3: TGTGCCAGCAGCTTAGCGGCCGGGACCAACGTAGAGCAGTACTTC. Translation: CASSLAAGTNVEQYF.

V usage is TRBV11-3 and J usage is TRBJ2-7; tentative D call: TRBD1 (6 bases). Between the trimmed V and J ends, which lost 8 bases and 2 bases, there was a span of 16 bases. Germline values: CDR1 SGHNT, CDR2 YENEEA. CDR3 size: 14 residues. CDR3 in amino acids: CASSSMDRPYEQYF. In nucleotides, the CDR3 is TGTGCCAGCTCGTCGATGGACAGACCCTACGAGCAGTACTTC.

The DNA of the CDR3 is TGTGCCAGCAGCCCAACTCCCAAATCTTATGAAAAACTGTTTTTT. As protein: CASSPTPKSYEKLFF. V is TRBV7-9 and J is TRBJ1-4; the D is unclear. Trimming took off 5 bases at V and 6 bases at J, with 16 bases between the two ends. Germline V lookup: CDR1 SEHNR, CDR2 FQNEAQ (reference sequence). This CDR3 has 15 amino acids.

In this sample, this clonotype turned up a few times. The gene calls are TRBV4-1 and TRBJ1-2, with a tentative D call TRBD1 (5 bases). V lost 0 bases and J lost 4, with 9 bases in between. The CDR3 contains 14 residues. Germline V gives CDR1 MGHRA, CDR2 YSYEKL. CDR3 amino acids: CASSQDGGFYGYTF. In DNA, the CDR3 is TGCGCCAGCAGCCAAGATGGGGGGTTCTATGGCTACACCTTC.

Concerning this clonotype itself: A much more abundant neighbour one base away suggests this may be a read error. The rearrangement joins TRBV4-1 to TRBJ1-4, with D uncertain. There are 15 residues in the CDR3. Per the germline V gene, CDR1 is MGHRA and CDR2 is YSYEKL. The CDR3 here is CANSQAWQLNEKLFF. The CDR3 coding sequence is TGCGCCAACAGCCAAGCATGGCAGCTAAACGAAAAACTGTTTTTT.

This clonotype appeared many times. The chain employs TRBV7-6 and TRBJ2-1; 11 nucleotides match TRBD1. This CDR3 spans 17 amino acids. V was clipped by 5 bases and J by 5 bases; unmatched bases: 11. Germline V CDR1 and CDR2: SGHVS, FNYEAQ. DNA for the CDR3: TGTGCCAGCAGCCAAAGAGCCGGGACAGGGGGTAACAATGAGCAGTTCTTC. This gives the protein CASSQRAGTGGNNEQFF.